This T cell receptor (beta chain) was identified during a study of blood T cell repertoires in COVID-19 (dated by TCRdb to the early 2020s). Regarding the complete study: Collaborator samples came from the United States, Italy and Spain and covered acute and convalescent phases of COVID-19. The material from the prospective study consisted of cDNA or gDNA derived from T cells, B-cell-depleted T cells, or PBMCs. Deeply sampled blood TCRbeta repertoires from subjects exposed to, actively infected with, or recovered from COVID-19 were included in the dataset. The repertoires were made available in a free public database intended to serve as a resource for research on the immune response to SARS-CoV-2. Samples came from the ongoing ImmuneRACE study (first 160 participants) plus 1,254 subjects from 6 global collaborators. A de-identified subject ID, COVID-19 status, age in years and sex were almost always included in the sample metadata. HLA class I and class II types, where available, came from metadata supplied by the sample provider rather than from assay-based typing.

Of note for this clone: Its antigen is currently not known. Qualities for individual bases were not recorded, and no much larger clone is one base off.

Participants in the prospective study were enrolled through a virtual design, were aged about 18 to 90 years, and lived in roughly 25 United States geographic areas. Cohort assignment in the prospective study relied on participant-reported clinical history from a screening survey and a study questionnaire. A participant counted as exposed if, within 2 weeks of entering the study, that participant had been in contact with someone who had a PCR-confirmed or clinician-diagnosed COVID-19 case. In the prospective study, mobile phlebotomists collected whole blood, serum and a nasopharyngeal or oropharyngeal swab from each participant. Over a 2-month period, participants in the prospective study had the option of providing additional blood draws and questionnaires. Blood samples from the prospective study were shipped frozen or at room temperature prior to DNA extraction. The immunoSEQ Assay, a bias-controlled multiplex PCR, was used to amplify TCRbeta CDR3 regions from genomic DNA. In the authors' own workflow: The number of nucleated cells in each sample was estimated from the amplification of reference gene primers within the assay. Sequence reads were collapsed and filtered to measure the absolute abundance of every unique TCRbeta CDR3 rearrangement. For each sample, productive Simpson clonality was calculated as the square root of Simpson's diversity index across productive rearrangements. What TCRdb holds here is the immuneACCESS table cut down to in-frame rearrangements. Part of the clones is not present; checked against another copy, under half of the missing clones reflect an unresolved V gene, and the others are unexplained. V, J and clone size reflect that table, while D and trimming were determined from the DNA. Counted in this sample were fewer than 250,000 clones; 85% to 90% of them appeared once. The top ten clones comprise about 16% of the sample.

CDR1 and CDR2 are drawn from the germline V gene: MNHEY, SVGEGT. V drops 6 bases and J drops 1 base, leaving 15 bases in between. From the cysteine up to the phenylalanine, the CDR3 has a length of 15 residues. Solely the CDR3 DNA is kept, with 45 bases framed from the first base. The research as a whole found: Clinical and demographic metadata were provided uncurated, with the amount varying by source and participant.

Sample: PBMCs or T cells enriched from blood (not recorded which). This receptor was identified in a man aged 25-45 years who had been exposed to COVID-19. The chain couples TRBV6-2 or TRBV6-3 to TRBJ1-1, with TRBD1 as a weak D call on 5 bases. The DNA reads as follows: TGTGCCAGCAGCCCAACGCGGGGGGGGAACACTGAAGCTTTCTTT. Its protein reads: CASSPTRGGNTEAFF.